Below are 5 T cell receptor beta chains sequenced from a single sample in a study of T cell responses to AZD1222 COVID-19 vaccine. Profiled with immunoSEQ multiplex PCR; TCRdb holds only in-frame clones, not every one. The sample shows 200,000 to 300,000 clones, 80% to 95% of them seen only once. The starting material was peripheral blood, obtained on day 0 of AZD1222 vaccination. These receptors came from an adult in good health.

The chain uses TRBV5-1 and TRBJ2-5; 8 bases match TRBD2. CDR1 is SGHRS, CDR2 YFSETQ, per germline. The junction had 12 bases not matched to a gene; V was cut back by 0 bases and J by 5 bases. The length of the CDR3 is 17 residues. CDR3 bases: TGCGCCAGCAGCTTGGGAGCGGGGGCCCAGGGTGCGGAGACCCAGTACTTC. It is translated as CASSLGAGAQGAETQYF.

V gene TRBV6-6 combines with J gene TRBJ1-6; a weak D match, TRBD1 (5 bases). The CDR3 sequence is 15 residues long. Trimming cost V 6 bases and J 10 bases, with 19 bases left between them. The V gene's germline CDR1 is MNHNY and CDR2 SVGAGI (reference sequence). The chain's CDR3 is CASSPPGAPGSPLHF. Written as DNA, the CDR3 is TGTGCCAGCAGCCCCCCCGGGGCTCCTGGATCACCCCTCCACTTT.

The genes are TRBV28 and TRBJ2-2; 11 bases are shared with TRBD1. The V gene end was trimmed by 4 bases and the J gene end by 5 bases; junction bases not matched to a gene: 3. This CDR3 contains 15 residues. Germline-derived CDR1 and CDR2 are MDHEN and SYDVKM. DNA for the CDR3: TGTGCCAGCAGTTCCGGGACAGGGGGAACCGGGGAGCTGTTTTTT. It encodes CASSSGTGGTGELFF. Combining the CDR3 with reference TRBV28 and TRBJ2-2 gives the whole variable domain DVKVTQSSRYLVKRTGEKVFLECVQDMDHENMFWYRQDPGLGLRLIYFSYDVKMKEKGDIPEGYSVSREKKERFSLILESASTNQTSMYLCASSSGTGGTGELFFGEGSRLTVL.

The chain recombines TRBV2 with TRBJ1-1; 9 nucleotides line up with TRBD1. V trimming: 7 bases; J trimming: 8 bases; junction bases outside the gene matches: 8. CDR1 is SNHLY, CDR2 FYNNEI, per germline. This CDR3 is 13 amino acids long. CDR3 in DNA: TGTGCCAGCATCTGGACAGGGGAGTCCGAAGCTTTCTTT. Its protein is CASIWTGESEAFF.

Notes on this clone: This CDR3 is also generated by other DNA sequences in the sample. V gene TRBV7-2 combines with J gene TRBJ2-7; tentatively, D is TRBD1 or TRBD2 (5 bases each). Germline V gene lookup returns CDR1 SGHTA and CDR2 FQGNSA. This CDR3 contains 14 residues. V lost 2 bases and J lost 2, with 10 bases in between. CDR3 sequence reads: CASSLTGTTYEQYF. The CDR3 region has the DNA TGTGCCAGCAGCTTAACGGGGACCACCTACGAGCAGTACTTC.